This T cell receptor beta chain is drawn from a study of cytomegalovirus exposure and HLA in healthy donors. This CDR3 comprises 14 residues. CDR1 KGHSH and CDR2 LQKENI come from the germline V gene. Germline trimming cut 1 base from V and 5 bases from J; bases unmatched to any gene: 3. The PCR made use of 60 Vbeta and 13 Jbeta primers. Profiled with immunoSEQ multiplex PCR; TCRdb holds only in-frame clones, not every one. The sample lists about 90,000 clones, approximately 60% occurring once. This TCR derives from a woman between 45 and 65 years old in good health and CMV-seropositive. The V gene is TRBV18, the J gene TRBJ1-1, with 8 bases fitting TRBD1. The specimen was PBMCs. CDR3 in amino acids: CASSPLTGETEAFF. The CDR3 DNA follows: TGTGCCAGCTCACCACTGACAGGGGAAACTGAAGCTTTCTTT. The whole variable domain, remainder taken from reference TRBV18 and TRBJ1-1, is NAGVMQNPRHLVRRRGQEARLRCSPMKGHSHVYWYRQLPEEGLKFMVYLQKENIIDESGMPKERFSAEFPKEGPSILRIQQVVRGDSAAYFCASSPLTGETEAFFGQGTRLTVV.